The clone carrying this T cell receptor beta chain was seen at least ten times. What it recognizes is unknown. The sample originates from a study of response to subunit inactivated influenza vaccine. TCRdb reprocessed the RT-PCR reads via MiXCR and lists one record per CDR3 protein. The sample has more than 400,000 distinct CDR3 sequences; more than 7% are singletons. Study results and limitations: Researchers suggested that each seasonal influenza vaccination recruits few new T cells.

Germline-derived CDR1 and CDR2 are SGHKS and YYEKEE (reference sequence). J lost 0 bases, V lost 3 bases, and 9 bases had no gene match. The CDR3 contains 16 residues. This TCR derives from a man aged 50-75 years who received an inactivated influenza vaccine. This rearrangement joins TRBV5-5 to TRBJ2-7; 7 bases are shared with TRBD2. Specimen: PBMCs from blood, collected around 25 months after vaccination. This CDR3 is CASSSSMGTTSYEQYF. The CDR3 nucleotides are TGTGCCAGCAGCTCATCCATGGGGACTACCTCCTACGAGCAGTACTTC.